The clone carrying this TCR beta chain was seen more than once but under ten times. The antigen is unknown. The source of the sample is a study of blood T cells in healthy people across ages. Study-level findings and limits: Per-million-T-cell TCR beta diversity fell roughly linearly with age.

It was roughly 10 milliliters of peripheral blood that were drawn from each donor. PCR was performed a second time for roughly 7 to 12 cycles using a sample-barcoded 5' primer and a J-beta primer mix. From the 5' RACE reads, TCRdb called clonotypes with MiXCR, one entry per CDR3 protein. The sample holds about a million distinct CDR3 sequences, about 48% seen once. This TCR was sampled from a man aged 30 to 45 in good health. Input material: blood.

The DNA of the CDR3 is TGCGCCAGCAGCCAAGAGGGGATTCTAAACTATGGCTACACCTTC. Protein sequence: CASSQEGILNYGYTF. V gene TRBV4-1 combines with J gene TRBJ1-2; D not certain. V was trimmed by 0 bases and J by 2 bases, leaving 10 bases between them. The CDR3 loop spans 15 amino acids. CDR1 and CDR2 (germline): MGHRA, YSYEKL.